What follows is one T cell receptor beta chain and its context. Only CD45RO-negative cells positively selected for CCR7 counted as naive CD8 cells, so terminally differentiated effector memory CD45RA+ cells were excluded. Caucasian adults residing in Nashville, Tennessee made up all the donors. CDR3 size: 14 residues. V gave up 5 bases and J gave up 4 bases; unmatched junction bases: 4. CDR1 is SNHLY, CDR2 FYNNEI, per germline. This entry comes from a study of shared clonotypes between healthy human individuals. The data were produced by immunoSEQ multiplex PCR, yet TCRdb's version contains in-frame clones alone and is incomplete. This table holds about 1,800,000 clones, about 95% found once.

This clonotype originated in a man younger than 35 in good health. Sequenced: naive CD8+ T cells sorted from blood. J is TRBJ1-2 and V is TRBV2, with TRBD1 matching 10 bases. The CDR3 nucleotides read TGTGCCAGCAGTACTGGACAGGGGGTCTATGGCTACACCTTC. It encodes CASSTGQGVYGYTF.